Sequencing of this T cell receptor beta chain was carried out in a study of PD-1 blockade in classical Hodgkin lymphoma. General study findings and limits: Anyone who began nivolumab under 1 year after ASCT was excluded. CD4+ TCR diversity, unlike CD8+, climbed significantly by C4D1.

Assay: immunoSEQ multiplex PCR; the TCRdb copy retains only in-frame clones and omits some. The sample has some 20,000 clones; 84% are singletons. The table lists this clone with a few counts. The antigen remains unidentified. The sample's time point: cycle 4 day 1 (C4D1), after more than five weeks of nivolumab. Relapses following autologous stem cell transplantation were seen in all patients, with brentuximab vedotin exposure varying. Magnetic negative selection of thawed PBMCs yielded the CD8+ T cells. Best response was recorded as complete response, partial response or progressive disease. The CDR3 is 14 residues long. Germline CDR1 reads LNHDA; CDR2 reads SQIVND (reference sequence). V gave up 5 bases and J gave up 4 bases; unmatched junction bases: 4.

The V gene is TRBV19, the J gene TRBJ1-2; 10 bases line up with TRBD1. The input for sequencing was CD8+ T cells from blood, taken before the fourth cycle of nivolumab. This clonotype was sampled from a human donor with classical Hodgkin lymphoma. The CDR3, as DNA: TGTGCCAGTAGTTGGGGACAGGGGTCCTATGGCTACACCTTC. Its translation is CASSWGQGSYGYTF.